The present T cell receptor beta chain was sequenced within a study of blood T cells in healthy people across ages. Study-wide results and limits: With age, beta diversity per million T cells declined roughly linearly, significantly by about 37.

Russia was home to the donors, healthy Caucasian individuals aged about 6 to 90. Remarks on this clonotype: What it binds is unknown.

Germline V gives CDR1 MGHDK, CDR2 SYGVNS. This CDR3 has 19 amino acids. Deletions cut 1 base from V and 1 base from J, with 23 bases between. Together with a sample-barcoded 5' primer, a J-beta primer mix was included in a second PCR lasting about 7 to 12 cycles. Paired-end reads containing CDR3 totaled no fewer than 3 million for each sample. One entry per CDR3 protein, called by TCRdb with MiXCR from the 5' RACE reads. Of 550,000 to 750,000 distinct CDR3 sequences listed, under 25% are singletons. This receptor was identified in a man between 65 and 80 years old in good health. Sequences were obtained from blood. The rearrangement joins TRBV25-1 to TRBJ2-7, with a possible D match to TRBD2 (11 bases). The CDR3: CASSEWTGGTSGSSYEQYF. For the CDR3, the DNA is TGTGCCAGCAGTGAATGGACAGGGGGGACTAGCGGCTCATCCTACGAGCAGTACTTC.